Presented here are 30 T cell receptor beta chains from one specimen sequenced in a study of blood T cell repertoires in COVID-19. The repertoire was sequenced with immunoSEQ multiplex PCR; TCRdb's copy has only in-frame clones and lacks some. The sample contains over 100,000 clones, approximately 84% of which appear only once. The sample consisted of peripheral blood. The origin of the receptors is a human donor in a cohort sampled during active COVID-19.

The chain joins TRBV27 to TRBJ2-3; TRBD2 aligns across 10 bases. This CDR3 comprises 15 residues. From germline, CDR1 is MNHEY and CDR2 SMNVEV (reference sequence). Trimming removed 7 bases from V and 4 bases from J; junction bases left unmatched: 8. The chain's CDR3 is CASKSGGAGADTQYF. CDR3 bases: TGTGCCAGCAAAAGCGGGGGGGCAGGTGCAGATACGCAGTATTTT.

The chain joins TRBV4-2 to TRBJ1-1, with 9 bases matching TRBD1. CDR3 length: 15 amino acids. Germline assignment: CDR1 LGHNA and CDR2 YNFKEQ. V lost 1 base, J lost 4 bases, and 4 bases stayed unmatched. The CDR3 here is CASSQVGTGTTEAFF. In DNA form, the CDR3 reads TGTGCCAGCAGCCAAGTTGGGACAGGGACCACTGAAGCTTTCTTT.

The rearrangement joins TRBV21-1 to TRBJ1-1; no check of the table's D call, TRBD1, against the DNA was made. TRBV21-1 is a pseudogene locus. The CDR3 length is 16 residues. CDR3 DNA: TGTGCCAGCAGCAAAGCTGGCAGGGGGGTTTTGGCTGAAGCTTTCTTT. Encoded protein: CASSKAGRGVLAEAFF.

This chain uses TRBV3-1 (or the pseudogene TRBV3-2) with TRBJ2-2; TRBD1 is a possible D gene (6 bases). The CDR3 spans 16 residues. Looked up from germline, CDR1 is LGHDT and CDR2 is YNNKEL (reference sequence). V was cut by 4 bases and J by 4 bases, with 16 bases left in between. The DNA of the CDR3 is TGTGCCAGCAGCCGAGTTCGAGGGGGAGCCACCGGGGAGCTGTTTTTT. This codes for CASSRVRGGATGELFF.

The chain has TRBV27 and TRBJ1-4; tentative D call: TRBD1 (6 bases). Trimming took off 5 bases at V and 4 bases at J, with 17 bases between the two ends. Germline V gene sequence: CDR1 MNHEY, CDR2 SMNVEV (reference sequence). There are 16 residues in the CDR3. CDR3 coding DNA: TGTGCCAGCAGTCCCCTCGACAGGCGGCTTAATGAAAAACTGTTTTTT. It yields the protein CASSPLDRRLNEKLFF.

The chain employs TRBV7-9 and TRBJ1-6, with 8 bases that match TRBD1. This CDR3 has 14 amino acids. Germline-derived CDR1 and CDR2 are SEHNR and FQNEAQ (reference sequence). V shed 3 bases and J 9 bases; nucleotides not matched to a gene: 4. CDR3 coding DNA: TGTGCCAGCAGCTTTGGGACAGGACCTTCACCCCTCCACTTT. Translating it yields CASSFGTGPSPLHF.

The chain is built from TRBV28 and TRBJ1-1, with TRBD1 matching over 8 bases. The germline gives CDR1 MDHEN, CDR2 SYDVKM. The CDR3 spans 14 residues. Losses at the gene ends were 1 base for V and 10 bases for J; bases not matched to a gene: 8. The CDR3 DNA is TGTGCCAGCAGTTTATACCTGACAGGGGCTGGAGCTTTCTTT. This translates into CASSLYLTGAGAFF.

The V call is TRBV18, the J call TRBJ2-5; tentatively, D is TRBD2 (7 bases). This CDR3 comprises 13 residues. V lost 3 bases and J 5 bases, leaving 10 bases between the germline ends. Germline values: CDR1 KGHSH, CDR2 LQKENI. CDR3 amino acids: CASSPRGLETQYF. The CDR3 DNA is TGTGCCAGCTCACCGCGGGGGCTGGAGACCCAGTACTTC.

This clone occurred once. The chain joins TRBV18 to TRBJ1-1; TRBD1 might be the D (5 bases). The V end lost 2 bases, the J end lost 2 bases, and 9 bases lay between the germline ends. The CDR3 covers 14 residues. Germline values: CDR1 KGHSH, CDR2 LQKENI. The CDR3 loop is CASSPRTGNTEAFF. For the CDR3, the DNA is TGTGCCAGCTCACCAAGAACAGGAAACACTGAAGCTTTCTTT.

The chain combines TRBV11-3 with TRBJ2-3, with TRBD2 matching 10 bases. From germline, CDR1 is SGHNT and CDR2 YENEEA. The CDR3 sequence is 17 residues long. With V trimmed by 5 bases and J by 5 bases, 13 bases remained unmatched. CDR3 protein: CASSRRGASGGQDTQYF. CDR3 DNA sequence: TGTGCCAGCAGCCGTCGCGGGGCTAGCGGGGGACAAGATACGCAGTATTTT.

The chain recombines TRBV6-5 with TRBJ2-1; D unclear. Trimming took 2 bases from V and 3 from J, leaving 5 bases between them. Germline loops: CDR1 MNHEY, CDR2 SVGAGI. This CDR3 is built from 13 residues. The CDR3 sequence is CASSYTGYNEQFF. The CDR3, as DNA: TGTGCCAGCAGTTACACCGGCTACAATGAGCAGTTCTTC.

The chain links TRBV19 to TRBJ1-2; D not certain. Germline-derived CDR1 and CDR2 are LNHDA and SQIVND (reference sequence). V was clipped by 1 base and J by 5 bases, with 14 bases between them. The CDR3 runs to 15 residues. The CDR3 loop is CASSIVLANPYGYTF. In DNA form, the CDR3 reads TGTGCCAGTAGTATAGTTCTCGCTAATCCATATGGCTACACCTTC. The full variable domain, its missing parts supplied by reference TRBV19 and TRBJ1-2, is DGGITQSPKYLFRKEGQNVTLSCEQNLNHDAMYWYRQDPGQGLRLIYYSQIVNDFQKGDIAEGYSVSREKKESFPLTVTSAQKNPTAFYLCASSIVLANPYGYTFGSGTRLTVV.

The chain combines TRBV5-4 with TRBJ1-1; 7 bases align to TRBD1. This CDR3 has 15 amino acids. Per germline, CDR1 SGHNT and CDR2 YYREEE (reference sequence). J gave up 1 base and V 0 bases, and 3 bases lay outside the gene matches. CDR3 sequence reads: CASSLAHRGNTEAFF. CDR3 sequence (DNA): TGTGCCAGCAGCTTGGCCCACAGGGGGAACACTGAAGCTTTCTTT.

The chain recombines TRBV5-1 with TRBJ2-2, with D possibly being TRBD1 (6 bases). CDR1 is SGHRS, CDR2 YFSETQ, per germline. V was clipped by 0 bases and J by 0 bases, with 9 bases between them. CDR3 length equals 16 residues. CDR3 coding DNA: TGCGCCAGCAGCTTGGGGCAGGGGTCGAACACCGGGGAGCTGTTTTTT. Amino acids: CASSLGQGSNTGELFF. Variable domain in full (rest from reference TRBV5-1 and TRBJ2-2): KAGVTQTPRYLIKTRGQQVTLSCSPISGHRSVSWYQQTPGQGLQFLFEYFSETQRNKGNFPGRFSGRQFSNSRSEMNVSTLELGDSALYLCASSLGQGSNTGELFFGEGSRLTVL.

V usage is TRBV4-3 and J usage is TRBJ2-1; tentatively, D is TRBD1 (5 bases). V gave up 0 bases and J gave up 10 bases, with 13 bases separating them. Germline-derived CDR1 and CDR2 are LGHNA and YSLEER. The CDR3 length is 14 residues. The CDR3 DNA reads as TGCGCCAGCAGCCAAGATCTTAGGTGGACAGAGCAGTTCTTC. Translation gives CASSQDLRWTEQFF.

This chain uses TRBV4-2 with TRBJ2-3, with D maybe TRBD2 (5 bases). The CDR3 loop spans 17 amino acids. The germline gives CDR1 LGHNA, CDR2 YNFKEQ. V gave up 1 base and J gave up 0 bases, with 14 bases separating them. The CDR3 here is CASSQALAFLSTDTQYF. The CDR3 DNA reads as TGTGCCAGCAGCCAAGCGCTAGCCTTTCTTAGCACAGATACGCAGTATTTT.

As concerns this clone: Other DNA variants within this sample encode the same CDR3. J is TRBJ1-2 and V is TRBV18; 9 nucleotides match TRBD1. With V trimmed by 2 bases and J by 6 bases, 1 base remained unmatched. This CDR3 is built from 13 residues. From germline, CDR1 is KGHSH and CDR2 LQKENI. The CDR3 DNA reads TGTGCCAGCTCACCAAGACAGGGGGATGGCTACACCTTC. Translating it yields CASSPRQGDGYTF. Complete variable domain (other parts from reference TRBV18 and TRBJ1-2): NAGVMQNPRHLVRRRGQEARLRCSPMKGHSHVYWYRQLPEEGLKFMVYLQKENIIDESGMPKERFSAEFPKEGPSILRIQQVVRGDSAAYFCASSPRQGDGYTFGSGTRLTVV.

J is TRBJ2-3 and V is TRBV2, with TRBD1 identical over 8 bases. The CDR3 sequence is 15 residues long. The germline V gene has CDR1 SNHLY and CDR2 FYNNEI. J gave up 0 bases and V 5 bases, and 4 bases lay outside the gene matches. The CDR3 nucleotides read TGTGCCAGCAGTAGGTGGACAGGGAGCACAGATACGCAGTATTTT. Protein product: CASSRWTGSTDTQYF.

The chain uses TRBV11-3 and TRBJ2-2; 8 bases are shared with TRBD2. J was trimmed by 4 bases and V by 2 bases; bases with no gene match: 6. CDR1 SGHNT and CDR2 YENEEA come from the germline V gene. The CDR3 consists of 16 residues. CDR3 loop: CASSLMALAVTGELFF. The CDR3 DNA reads as TGTGCCAGCAGCTTAATGGCACTAGCGGTCACCGGGGAGCTGTTTTTT. Looking up the rest from reference TRBV11-3 and TRBJ2-2 gives the full variable domain: EAGVVQSPRYKIIEKKQPVAFWCNPISGHNTLYWYLQNLGQGPELLIRYENEEAVDDSQLPKDRFSAERLKGVDSTLKIQPAELGDSAVYLCASSLMALAVTGELFFGEGSRLTVL.

The rearrangement uses TRBV2 and TRBJ1-5, with a tentative D call TRBD1 (6 bases). The CDR3 is made up of 15 amino acids. Looked up from germline, CDR1 is SNHLY and CDR2 is FYNNEI. V lost 7 bases, J lost 0 bases, and 13 bases lay in between. The DNA for the CDR3 is TGTGCCAGCACCCTAGGACAGTCTAGCAATCAGCCCCAGCATTTT. Encoded protein: CASTLGQSSNQPQHF.

This clone has only one observation. Here the CDR3 reads CATPSGTGELFF. In nucleotides, the CDR3 is TGTGCCACCCCATCCGGCACCGGGGAGCTGTTTTTT. The gene calls are TRBV28 and TRBJ2-2; no definite D call. CDR3 length: 12 residues. CDR1 and CDR2 (germline): MDHEN, SYDVKM. Trimming pared 10 bases from V and 4 bases from J, leaving 10 bases between.

The chain employs TRBV5-1 and TRBJ1-1; a possible D gene is TRBD1 (6 bases). This CDR3 region has 14 residues. V gave up 0 bases and J gave up 3 bases, with 9 bases separating them. Germline lookup yields CDR1 SGHRS and CDR2 YFSETQ. The CDR3 is CASSLDRADTEAFF. The CDR3 nucleotides read TGCGCCAGCAGCTTGGACAGGGCTGACACTGAAGCTTTCTTT.

The rearrangement links TRBV11-2 to TRBJ2-2; D ambiguous. This CDR3 is built from 18 residues. V shed 5 bases and J shed 0 bases, with 19 bases lying between them. The germline gives CDR1 SGHAT, CDR2 FQNNGV. The CDR3 sequence is CASSPVPSLVANTGELFF. The CDR3 nucleotides read TGTGCCAGCAGCCCAGTACCCTCCCTAGTCGCGAACACCGGGGAGCTGTTTTTT.

J is TRBJ2-3 and V is TRBV18; D is unclear. Trimming cost V 1 base and J 1 base, with 15 bases left between them. The CDR3 spans 17 residues. CDR1 is KGHSH and CDR2 is LQKENI in the germline V gene. The CDR3 region is CASSPRAGPLGTDTQYF. The CDR3 nucleotides are TGTGCCAGCTCACCACGGGCCGGCCCCCTGGGCACAGATACGCAGTATTTT.

The chain is built from TRBV11-3 and TRBJ2-3, with D perhaps TRBD2 (7 bases). V was pared by 5 bases and J by 6 bases, with 21 bases between. CDR3 length equals 16 residues. Germline V lookup: CDR1 SGHNT, CDR2 YENEEA. In nucleotides, the CDR3 is TGTGCCAGCAGCCCGCGGGGGCGTTCGCCCCTGGATACGCAGTATTTT. Protein: CASSPRGRSPLDTQYF.

V usage is TRBV28 and J usage is TRBJ2-4; D perhaps matches TRBD2 (5 bases). CDR3 length: 11 amino acids. CDR1 MDHEN and CDR2 SYDVKM come from the germline V gene. Trimming cost V 2 bases and J 13 bases, with 9 bases left between them. CDR3 DNA: TGTGCCAGCAGTTTAGAGGGCTTACAGTACTTC. Residues: CASSLEGLQYF.

This clone came up a few times. The chain couples TRBV6-2 or TRBV6-3 to TRBJ1-5; possible D gene TRBD1, 5 bases. The V and J ends lost 6 bases and 0 bases respectively, with 9 bases between them. The CDR3 length is 14 residues. Looked up from germline, CDR1 is MNHEY and CDR2 is SVGEGT. CDR3 protein: CASSGAVSNQPQHF. In nucleotides, the CDR3 is TGTGCCAGCAGCGGGGCGGTTAGCAATCAGCCCCAGCATTTT.

For the CDR3, the DNA is TGTGCCAGCAGCACCCCGGGGAGTGGGGAAAAACTGTTTTTT. Its translation is CASSTPGSGEKLFF. The V and J genes are TRBV7-9 and TRBJ1-4; the D is unclear. V was pared by 5 bases and J by 8 bases, with 15 bases between. The germline CDR1 and CDR2 sequences are SEHNR and FQNEAQ (reference sequence). The CDR3 runs 14 residues. Looking up the rest from reference TRBV7-9 and TRBJ1-4 gives the full variable domain: DTGVSQNPRHKITKRGQNVTFRCDPISEHNRLYWYRQTLGQGPEFLTYFQNEAQLEKSRLLSDRFSAERPKGSFSTLEIQRTEQGDSAMYLCASSTPGSGEKLFFGSGTQLSVL.

This clone was seen only once. The rearrangement uses TRBV18 and TRBJ1-2; the D gene is possibly TRBD1 (6 bases). CDR3 length: 14 residues. Germline V gene sequence: CDR1 KGHSH, CDR2 LQKENI. The V end lost 3 bases, the J end lost 4 bases, and 12 bases lay between the germline ends. This chain's CDR3 is CASSPEGQPYGYTF. The CDR3 DNA is TGTGCCAGCTCACCCGAGGGACAACCCTATGGCTACACCTTC.

V and J are TRBV2 and TRBJ2-7; D is unresolved. The germline CDR1 and CDR2 sequences are SNHLY and FYNNEI. This CDR3 region has 12 residues. Trimming pared 2 bases from V and 7 bases from J, leaving 9 bases between. Written as DNA, the CDR3 is TGTGCCAGCAGTGAACAAGCTCGAGAGCAGTACTTC. This codes for CASSEQAREQYF.